This entry is about one T cell receptor (beta chain). The data were obtained in a study of CD8+ T cells in alopecia areata. CDR1 and CDR2 from the germline V gene are SGDLS and YYNGEE. CDR3 length equals 13 residues. The ends were cut back, 7 bases at V and 1 base at J, with 9 bases in the middle. Treatment denoted: oral pan-JAK inhibitor, 5-10 mg twice daily. Following RNA extraction, reverse transcription yielded cDNA that acted as the sequencing template. Here immunoSEQ multiplex PCR was the method, and the copy in TCRdb shows in-frame clones only, minus some. This table holds approximately 100,000 clones, 65% to 90% found once.

The rearrangement uses TRBV9 and TRBJ1-3, with D possibly TRBD1 on 5 matching bases. Sample: CD8+ T cells sorted from blood, taken at approximately week 30, from a patient treated with tofacitinib. The sequence was collected from a human donor with alopecia areata. CDR3 sequence reads: CASGDGSGNTIYF. Written as DNA, the CDR3 is TGTGCCAGCGGGGACGGTTCTGGAAACACCATATATTTT.